This T cell receptor beta chain emerged from a study of OX40 agonist ivuxolimab in advanced cancers. Background on the study: Given to patients was ivuxolimab, an agonistic anti-OX40 (CD134) antibody. Patients were infused with ivuxolimab every 2 weeks at 0.01 to 10 mg/kg.

Study-level results: Compared with others, partial responders at 0.1-3.0 mg/kg displayed clonal expansion among the lowest. Researchers report that CD8+ T cells had, on average, more expanded clones than CD4+.

As concerns this clone: The antigen is unknown.

Only in-frame clones appear in the TCRdb table, and some are missing; sequencing was by immunoSEQ multiplex PCR. The sample carries roughly 70,000 clones, roughly 80% recorded once. This CDR3 is 12 amino acids long. Deletions cut 5 bases from V and 3 bases from J, with 10 bases between. Looked up from germline, CDR1 is SQVTM and CDR2 is ANQGSEA. The sequencing used CD4+ or CD8+ T cells sorted from blood, collected in a trial of the OX40 agonist ivuxolimab. The receptor was derived from an adult with an advanced solid tumor such as melanoma, head and neck, liver or kidney cancer. The V call is TRBV29-1, the J call TRBJ1-2; weak D call: TRBD1 (6 bases). In nucleotides, the CDR3 is TGCAGCGTTTGGGGGGGCGACTATGGCTACACCTTC. Its translation is CSVWGGDYGYTF.